This entry lists 12 T cell receptor beta chains sequenced from one sample in a study of cytomegalovirus exposure and HLA in healthy donors. In the PCR, 60 Vbeta and 13 Jbeta primers were used. Sequencing was performed with immunoSEQ multiplex PCR; in TCRdb, only in-frame clones are kept and a portion is missing. The data contain 100,000 to 150,000 clones, around three quarters of them seen just once; the ten biggest clones take up 4.5% to 6%. Sequencing was done on a sample of PBMCs. These receptors all stem from a man younger than 35 in good health and CMV-seropositive.

This clone appeared a single time. At the DNA level, this CDR3 is encoded by other sequences in the same sample as well. This chain joins TRBV2 and TRBJ2-3, with D tentatively TRBD2 (6 bases). Trimming shortened V by 6 bases and J by 2 bases, and 12 bases separated the two germline ends. This CDR3 comprises 14 residues. CDR1 is SNHLY and CDR2 is FYNNEI in the germline V gene. CDR3 loop: CASRGGPSTDTQYF. The CDR3, as DNA: TGTGCCAGCAGGGGGGGACCTTCCACAGATACGCAGTATTTT.

V gene TRBV9 combines with J gene TRBJ1-2; TRBD1 aligns across 9 bases. The CDR3 is 16 amino acids. With 0 bases clipped from V and 4 bases from J, the junction kept 7 bases outside the gene matches. Looked up from germline, CDR1 is SGDLS and CDR2 is YYNGEE. The CDR3: CASSVGSGTGTYGYTF. The CDR3 nucleotides are TGTGCCAGCAGCGTAGGGTCTGGGACAGGGACCTATGGCTACACCTTC.

This chain links TRBV15 with TRBJ2-5, with TRBD1 as a possible D gene (5 bases). This CDR3 is built from 13 residues. Trimming stripped 3 bases from V and 4 bases from J, with 9 bases between. Germline CDR1 and CDR2: LNHNV and YYDKDF (reference sequence). The CDR3 DNA reads as TGTGCCACCAGCAGCAGACAGACAGAGACCCAGTACTTC. Translated, it gives CATSSRQTETQYF.

The chain recombines TRBV10-3 with TRBJ2-1; 11 nucleotides agree with TRBD2. From germline, CDR1 is ENHRY and CDR2 SYGVKD. CDR3 size: 16 residues. Germline trimming cut 4 bases from V and 7 bases from J; bases unmatched to any gene: 9. CDR3 amino acids: CAISVASGRSHNEQFF. In DNA form, the CDR3 reads TGTGCCATCAGTGTTGCTAGCGGGAGGTCCCATAATGAGCAGTTCTTC.

The genes are TRBV10-2 and TRBJ2-7; TRBD2 agrees at 10 bases. The CDR3 has 13 residues. V shed 11 bases and J 4 bases; nucleotides not matched to a gene: 8. Germline loops: CDR1 WSHSY, CDR2 SAAADI. CDR3 residues: CASALAGEYEQYF. CDR3 nucleotide sequence: TGCGCCTCTGCCCTAGCGGGGGAATACGAGCAGTACTTC.

This clone was detected only once. The J gene is TRBJ1-3, the V gene TRBV11-2, with 8 bases aligning to TRBD1. Germline-derived CDR1 and CDR2 are SGHAT and FQNNGV. The CDR3 is 18 residues long. Trimming took 1 base from V and 0 from J; bases not matched to a gene: 8. The CDR3 region has the DNA TGTGCCAGCAGCTTAGTTTCGACAGGGGCCCTCTCTGGAAACACCATATATTTT. Translation: CASSLVSTGALSGNTIYF.

This chain joins TRBV7-8 and TRBJ1-6, with a possible D match to TRBD1 (6 bases). The CDR3 length is 16 residues. V shed 5 bases and J shed 4 bases, with 15 bases lying between them. Germline V lookup: CDR1 SGHVS, CDR2 FQNEAQ. The CDR3: CASSPRPRGYNSPLHF. The CDR3 region has the DNA TGTGCCAGCAGCCCCCGGCCCAGGGGTTATAATTCACCCCTCCACTTT.

The rearrangement links TRBV4-1 to TRBJ2-5, with 7 nucleotides matching TRBD2. Germline loops: CDR1 MGHRA, CDR2 YSYEKL. The CDR3 consists of 17 residues. The V and J ends lost 0 bases and 0 bases, in that order; junction bases with no gene match: 7. The CDR3 loop reads CASSQDAGDLYQETQYF. The CDR3 DNA sequence: TGCGCCAGCAGCCAAGACGCGGGGGACCTGTACCAAGAGACCCAGTACTTC.

The count of this clone is one. The gene calls are TRBV7-6 and TRBJ1-1; no clear D gene. Trimming took 8 bases from V and 5 from J, leaving 9 bases between them. This CDR3 is built from 11 residues. The germline V gene encodes CDR1 SGHVS and CDR2 FNYEAQ. CDR3 in DNA: TGTGCCAGCCTCTCGGGGACTGAAGCTTTCTTT. This codes for CASLSGTEAFF.

CDR3 coding DNA: TGTGCCAGCAGCTCGGACTTGGTTGGCTACAATGAGCAGTTCTTC. This translates into CASSSDLVGYNEQFF. The rearrangement uses TRBV7-9 and TRBJ2-1, with D perhaps matching TRBD2 (5 bases). The V end was cut by 4 bases, the J end by 3 bases, with 13 bases between. Germline CDR1 reads SEHNR; CDR2 reads FQNEAQ (reference sequence). The CDR3 covers 15 residues.

The chain joins TRBV20-1 to TRBJ2-1; 7 positions agree with TRBD2. The V and J ends lost 6 bases and 7 bases, in that order; junction bases with no gene match: 3. The V gene's germline CDR1 is DFQATT and CDR2 SNEGSKA (reference sequence). The CDR3 length is 11 residues. CDR3 coding DNA: TGCAGTGCCAAACTAGCGAATGAGCAGTTCTTC. The encoded protein is CSAKLANEQFF.

The sample holds one count of this clone. This chain connects TRBV6-5 to TRBJ2-1, with 14 bases matching TRBD2. This CDR3 has 15 residues. Unmatched junction bases numbered 5, after V lost 6 bases and J lost 7 bases. Germline V CDR1 and CDR2: MNHEY, SVGAGI. The CDR3 nucleotides are TGTGCCAGCAGACTCGGGACTAGCGGGAGAAATGAGCAGTTCTTC. It encodes CASRLGTSGRNEQFF.